A single T cell receptor (beta chain) is shown here with its context. As handled by the study authors: Nucleated cell counts were estimated from reference gene primer amplification. The table came from immunoSEQ multiplex PCR; TCRdb's copy has only in-frame clones and leaves some out. V, J and clone size were drawn from that table, and D and trimming were deduced from the DNA. The sample lists roughly 100,000 clones; approximately 83% were seen once. This specimen comes from a study of blood T cell repertoires in COVID-19. CDR3 length: 16 residues. The V gene end was trimmed by 0 bases and the J gene end by 2 bases; junction bases not matched to a gene: 6. Per germline, CDR1 LGHNA and CDR2 YNFKEQ.

The J gene is TRBJ1-1, the V gene TRBV4-2; 7 bases are a match to TRBD1. The sequence came from a woman of 80 years or more with active or convalescent COVID-19. Sequenced input: peripheral blood. CDR3 DNA: TGTGCCAGCAGCCAAGATTGGCAGGGGGTAAACACTGAAGCTTTCTTT. Protein: CASSQDWQGVNTEAFF.